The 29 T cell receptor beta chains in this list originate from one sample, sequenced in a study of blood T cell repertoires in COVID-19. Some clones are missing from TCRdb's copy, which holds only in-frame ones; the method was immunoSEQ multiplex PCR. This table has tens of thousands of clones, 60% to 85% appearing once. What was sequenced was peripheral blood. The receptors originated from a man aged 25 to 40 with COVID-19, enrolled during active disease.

The DNA of the CDR3 is TGTGCCATCTCCGCCTACGCGGACAGGCTAGGGAATGGCTACACCTTC. This encodes CAISAYADRLGNGYTF. The chain has TRBV10-3 and TRBJ1-2, with 7 bases matching TRBD1. Per germline, CDR1 ENHRY and CDR2 SYGVKD. The junction had 18 bases not matched to a gene; V was cut back by 8 bases and J by 6 bases. This CDR3 comprises 16 residues.

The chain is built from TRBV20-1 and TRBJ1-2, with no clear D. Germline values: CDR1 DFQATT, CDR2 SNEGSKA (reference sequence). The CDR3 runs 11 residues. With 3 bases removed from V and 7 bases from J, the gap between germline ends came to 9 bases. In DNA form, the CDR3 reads TGCAGTGCTAGTGGCCAGTTTGGCTACACCTTC. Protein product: CSASGQFGYTF.

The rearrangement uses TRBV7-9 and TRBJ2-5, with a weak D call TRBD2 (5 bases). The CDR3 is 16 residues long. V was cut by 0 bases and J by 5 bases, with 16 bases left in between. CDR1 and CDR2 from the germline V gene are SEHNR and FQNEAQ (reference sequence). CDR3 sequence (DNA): TGTGCCAGCAGCTTAGCGGAGGTGGTAGGTGCGGAGACCCAGTACTTC. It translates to CASSLAEVVGAETQYF.

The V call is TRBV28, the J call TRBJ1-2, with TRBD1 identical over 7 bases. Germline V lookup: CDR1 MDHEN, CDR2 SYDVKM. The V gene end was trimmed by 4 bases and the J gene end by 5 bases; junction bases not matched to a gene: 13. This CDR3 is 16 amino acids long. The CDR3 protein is CASSSPKQGRGYGYTF. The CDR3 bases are TGTGCCAGCAGTTCCCCCAAACAGGGGCGTGGGTATGGCTACACCTTC.

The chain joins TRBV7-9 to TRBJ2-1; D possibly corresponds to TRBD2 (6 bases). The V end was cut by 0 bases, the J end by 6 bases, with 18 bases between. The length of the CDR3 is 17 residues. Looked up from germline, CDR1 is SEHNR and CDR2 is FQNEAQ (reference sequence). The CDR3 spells CASSLARASEVVNEQFF. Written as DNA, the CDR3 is TGTGCCAGCAGCTTAGCGCGCGCTAGCGAGGTGGTCAATGAGCAGTTCTTC.

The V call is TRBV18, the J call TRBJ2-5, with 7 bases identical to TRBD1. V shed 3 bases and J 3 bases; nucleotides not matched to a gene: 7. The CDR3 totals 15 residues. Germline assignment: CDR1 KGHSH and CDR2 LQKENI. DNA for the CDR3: TGTGCCAGCTCACCCCAGACAGGGTCGAAAGAGACCCAGTACTTC. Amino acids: CASSPQTGSKETQYF.

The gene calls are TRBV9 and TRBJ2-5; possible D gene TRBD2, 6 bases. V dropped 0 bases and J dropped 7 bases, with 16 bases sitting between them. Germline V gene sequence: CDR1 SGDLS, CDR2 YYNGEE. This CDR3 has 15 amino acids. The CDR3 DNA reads TGTGCCAGCAGCGTAGGTGGGGGGTGGAGTGGGACCCAGTACTTC. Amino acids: CASSVGGGWSGTQYF.

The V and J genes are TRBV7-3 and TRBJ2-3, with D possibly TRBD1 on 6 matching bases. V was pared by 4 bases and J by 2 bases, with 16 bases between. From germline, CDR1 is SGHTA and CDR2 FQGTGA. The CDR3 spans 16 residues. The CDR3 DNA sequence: TGTGCCAGCAGCTCAAAAGCCGGGACACCCACAGATACGCAGTATTTT. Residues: CASSSKAGTPTDTQYF.

CDR3 sequence reads: CASSLGQERFTDTQYF. CDR3 nucleotide sequence: TGCGCCAGCAGCCTCGGACAGGAAAGGTTCACAGATACGCAGTATTTT. The chain links TRBV5-1 to TRBJ2-3, with TRBD1 matching 7 bases. CDR3 length: 16 residues. The germline V gene encodes CDR1 SGHRS and CDR2 YFSETQ. Trimming removed 4 bases from V and 2 bases from J; junction bases left unmatched: 10.

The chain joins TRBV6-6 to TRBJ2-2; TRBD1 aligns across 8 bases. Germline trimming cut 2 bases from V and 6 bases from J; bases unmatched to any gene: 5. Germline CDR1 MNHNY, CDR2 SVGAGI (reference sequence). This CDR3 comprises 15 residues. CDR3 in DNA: TGTGCCAGCAGTTACGACAGGGGAAGGGCCGGGGAGCTGTTTTTT. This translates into CASSYDRGRAGELFF.

The CDR3 nucleotides are TGTGCCAGCAGCGTAGGAGGGCCCGCCTACGAGCAGTACTTC. It is translated as CASSVGGPAYEQYF. The gene calls are TRBV9 and TRBJ2-7; maybe TRBD2 (5 bases). CDR1 is SGDLS and CDR2 is YYNGEE in the germline V gene. The CDR3 runs 14 residues. Trimming took 0 bases from V and 2 from J, leaving 9 bases between them.

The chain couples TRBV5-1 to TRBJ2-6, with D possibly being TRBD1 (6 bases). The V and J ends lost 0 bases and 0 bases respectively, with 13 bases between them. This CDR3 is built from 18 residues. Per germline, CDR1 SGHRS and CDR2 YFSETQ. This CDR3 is CASSLGPGHPSGANVLTF. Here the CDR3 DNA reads TGCGCCAGCAGCTTGGGCCCGGGACACCCCTCTGGGGCCAACGTCCTGACTTTC.

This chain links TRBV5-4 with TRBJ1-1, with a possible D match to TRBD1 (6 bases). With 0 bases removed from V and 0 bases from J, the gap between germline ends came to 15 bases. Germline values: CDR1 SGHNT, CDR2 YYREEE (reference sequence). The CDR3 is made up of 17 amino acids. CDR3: CASSLGDNYRMNTEAFF. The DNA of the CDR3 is TGTGCCAGCAGCTTGGGGGACAACTACCGAATGAACACTGAAGCTTTCTTT.

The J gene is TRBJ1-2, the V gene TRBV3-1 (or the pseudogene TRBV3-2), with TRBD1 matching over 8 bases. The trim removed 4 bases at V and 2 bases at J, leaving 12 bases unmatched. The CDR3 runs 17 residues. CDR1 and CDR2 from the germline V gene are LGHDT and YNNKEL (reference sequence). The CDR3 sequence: CASSPDRVCWLNYGYTF. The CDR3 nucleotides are TGTGCCAGCAGCCCGGACAGGGTTTGTTGGTTGAACTATGGCTACACCTTC.

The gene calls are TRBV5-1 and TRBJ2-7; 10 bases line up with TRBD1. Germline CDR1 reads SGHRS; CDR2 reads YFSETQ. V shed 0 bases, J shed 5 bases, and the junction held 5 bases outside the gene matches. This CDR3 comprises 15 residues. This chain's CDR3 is CASSLAGQGSDEQYF. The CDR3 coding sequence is TGCGCCAGCAGCTTGGCGGGACAGGGGAGCGACGAGCAGTACTTC.

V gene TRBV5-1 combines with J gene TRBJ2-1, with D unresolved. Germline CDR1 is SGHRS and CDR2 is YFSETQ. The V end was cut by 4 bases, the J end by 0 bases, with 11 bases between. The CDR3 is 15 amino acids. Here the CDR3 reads CASSTKESSYNEQFF. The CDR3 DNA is TGCGCCAGCAGCACTAAGGAAAGCTCCTACAATGAGCAGTTCTTC.

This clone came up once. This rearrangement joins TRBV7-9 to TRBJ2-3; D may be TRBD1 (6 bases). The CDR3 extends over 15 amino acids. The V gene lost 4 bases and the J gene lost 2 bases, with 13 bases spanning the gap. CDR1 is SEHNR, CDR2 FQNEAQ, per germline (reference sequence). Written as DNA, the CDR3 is TGTGCCAGCAGCTCCGGGACACCCTTCACAGATACGCAGTATTTT. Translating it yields CASSSGTPFTDTQYF. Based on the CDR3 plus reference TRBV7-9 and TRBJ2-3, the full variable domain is DTGVSQNPRHKITKRGQNVTFRCDPISEHNRLYWYRQTLGQGPEFLTYFQNEAQLEKSRLLSDRFSAERPKGSFSTLEIQRTEQGDSAMYLCASSSGTPFTDTQYFGPGTRLTVL.

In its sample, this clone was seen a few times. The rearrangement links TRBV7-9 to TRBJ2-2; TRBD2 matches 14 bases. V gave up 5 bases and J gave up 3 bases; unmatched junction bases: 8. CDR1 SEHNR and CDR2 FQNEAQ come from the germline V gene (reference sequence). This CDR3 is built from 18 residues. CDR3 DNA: TGTGCCAGCAGCCCGACCCGGACTAGCGGGGGGTACACCGGGGAGCTGTTTTTT. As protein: CASSPTRTSGGYTGELFF.

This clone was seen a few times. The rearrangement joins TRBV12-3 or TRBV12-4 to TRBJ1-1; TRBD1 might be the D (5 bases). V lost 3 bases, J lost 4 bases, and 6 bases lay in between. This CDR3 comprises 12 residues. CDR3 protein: CASSFGGTEAFF. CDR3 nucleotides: TGTGCCAGCAGTTTCGGGGGCACTGAAGCTTTCTTT.

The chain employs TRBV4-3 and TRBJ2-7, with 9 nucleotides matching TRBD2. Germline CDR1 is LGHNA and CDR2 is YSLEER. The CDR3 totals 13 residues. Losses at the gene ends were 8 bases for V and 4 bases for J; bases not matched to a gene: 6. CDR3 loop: CASGPAGGYEQYF. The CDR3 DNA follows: TGCGCCAGCGGTCCAGCGGGGGGATACGAGCAGTACTTC.

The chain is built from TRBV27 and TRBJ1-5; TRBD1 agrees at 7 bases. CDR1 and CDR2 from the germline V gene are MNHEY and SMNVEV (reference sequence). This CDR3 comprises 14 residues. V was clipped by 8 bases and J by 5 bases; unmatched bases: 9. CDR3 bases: TGTGCCAGCGCCACGGGACAGTTACATCAGCCCCAGCATTTT. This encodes CASATGQLHQPQHF.

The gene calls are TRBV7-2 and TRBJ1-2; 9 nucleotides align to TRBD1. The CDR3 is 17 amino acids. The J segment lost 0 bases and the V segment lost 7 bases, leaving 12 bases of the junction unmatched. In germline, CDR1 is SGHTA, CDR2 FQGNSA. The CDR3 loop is CASIPGQGYLTNYGYTF. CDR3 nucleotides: TGTGCCAGCATCCCGGGACAGGGCTACCTTACTAACTATGGCTACACCTTC.

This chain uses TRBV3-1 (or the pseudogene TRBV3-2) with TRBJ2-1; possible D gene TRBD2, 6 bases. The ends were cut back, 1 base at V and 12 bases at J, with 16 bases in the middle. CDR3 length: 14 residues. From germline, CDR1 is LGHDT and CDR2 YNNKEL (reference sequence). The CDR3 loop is CASSQGMASDRQFF. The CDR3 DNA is TGTGCCAGCAGCCAAGGGATGGCTAGCGACAGGCAGTTCTTC.

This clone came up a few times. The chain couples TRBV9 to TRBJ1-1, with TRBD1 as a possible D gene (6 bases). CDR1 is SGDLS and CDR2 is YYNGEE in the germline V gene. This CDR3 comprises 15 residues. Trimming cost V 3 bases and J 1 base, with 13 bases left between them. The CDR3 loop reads CASSAQVTGNTEAFF. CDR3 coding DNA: TGTGCCAGCAGCGCCCAAGTGACAGGGAACACTGAAGCTTTCTTT.

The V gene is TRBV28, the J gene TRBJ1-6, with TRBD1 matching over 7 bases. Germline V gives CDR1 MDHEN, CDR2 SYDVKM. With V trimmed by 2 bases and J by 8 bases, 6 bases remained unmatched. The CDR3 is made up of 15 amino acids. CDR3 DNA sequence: TGTGCCAGCAGTTTAAAACAGGGGAACTATTCACCCCTCCACTTT. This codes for CASSLKQGNYSPLHF. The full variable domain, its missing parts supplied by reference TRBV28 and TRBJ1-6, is DVKVTQSSRYLVKRTGEKVFLECVQDMDHENMFWYRQDPGLGLRLIYFSYDVKMKEKGDIPEGYSVSREKKERFSLILESASTNQTSMYLCASSLKQGNYSPLHFGNGTRLTVT.

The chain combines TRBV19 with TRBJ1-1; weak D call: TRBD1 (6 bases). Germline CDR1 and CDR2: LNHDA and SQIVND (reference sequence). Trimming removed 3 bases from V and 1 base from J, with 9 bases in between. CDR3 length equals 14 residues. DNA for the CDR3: TGTGCCAGTAGTATCGGACAGTCGAACACTGAAGCTTTCTTT. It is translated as CASSIGQSNTEAFF.

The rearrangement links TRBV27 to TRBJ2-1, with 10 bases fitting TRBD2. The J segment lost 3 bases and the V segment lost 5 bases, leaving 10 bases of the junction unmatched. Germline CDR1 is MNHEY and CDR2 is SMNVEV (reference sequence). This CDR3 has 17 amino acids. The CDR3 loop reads CASSPTYGTSVYNEQFF. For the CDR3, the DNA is TGTGCCAGCAGTCCTACGTACGGGACTAGCGTCTACAATGAGCAGTTCTTC.

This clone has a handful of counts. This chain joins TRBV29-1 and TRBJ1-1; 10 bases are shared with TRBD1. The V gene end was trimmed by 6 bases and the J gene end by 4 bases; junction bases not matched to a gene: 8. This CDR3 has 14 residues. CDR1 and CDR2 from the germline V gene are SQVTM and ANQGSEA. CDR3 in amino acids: CSVTDRGRGTEAFF. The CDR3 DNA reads TGCAGCGTCACCGACAGGGGGCGCGGCACTGAAGCTTTCTTT.

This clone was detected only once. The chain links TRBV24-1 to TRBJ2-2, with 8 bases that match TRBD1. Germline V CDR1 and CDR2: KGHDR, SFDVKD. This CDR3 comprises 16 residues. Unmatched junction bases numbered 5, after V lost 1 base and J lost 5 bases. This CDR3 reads CATSDFTDRGTGELFF. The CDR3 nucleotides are TGTGCCACCAGTGATTTTACTGACAGGGGTACCGGGGAGCTGTTTTTT.